This T cell receptor (beta chain) was sequenced in a study of blood T cell repertoires in COVID-19. Study summary: Some COVID-19 samples were acute and others convalescent; all came from the United States, Italy and Spain.

Recruited during active infection, patients (from Seattle) were subsequently followed longitudinally. The germline V gene encodes CDR1 SGHRS and CDR2 YFSETQ. The CDR3 sequence is 14 residues long. V shed 0 bases, J shed 4 bases, and the junction held 3 bases outside the gene matches. Original methodology: Estimates of nucleated cell counts were drawn from the amplification of reference gene primers. Profiled with immunoSEQ multiplex PCR; TCRdb holds only in-frame clones, not every one. V, J and clone size reflect that table, while D and trimming were determined from the DNA. Of over 200,000 clones in the sample, around 89% were seen once.

The chain recombines TRBV5-1 with TRBJ1-2; 7 bases map to TRBD1. The specimen was peripheral blood. This TCR was recovered from a man younger than 40 with COVID-19, enrolled during active disease. The CDR3 nucleotides are TGCGCCAGCAGCTTGGAAGGGACAGCCTATGGCTACACCTTC. Residues: CASSLEGTAYGYTF.